This T cell receptor (beta chain) was captured in a study of shared T cell receptors in the human thymus. This table comes from immunoSEQ multiplex PCR, and its TCRdb copy is limited to in-frame clones, with some not included. The table lists 650,000 to 950,000 clones, 70% to 90% of them singletons. Comments on this clone: The sample carries other DNA sequences with the same CDR3.

These data are also associated with another study on human thymus T cells. Per that paper: Immunologically healthy infants in Finland undergoing congenital heart defect surgery were the donors. The thymus was resected at corrective cardiac surgery. V and J gene usage appeared biased in thymic and blood repertoires. A high degree of thymic repertoire overlap among unrelated individuals was reported in related research.

Sequencing used thymocytes. This receptor was taken from a girl under two years old with a congenital heart defect.

CDR3 loop: CASSESRGKRPQETQYF. DNA for the CDR3: TGCGCCAGCAGTGAGTCGAGAGGGAAAAGACCTCAAGAGACCCAGTACTTC. The chain uses TRBV10-1 and TRBJ2-5; tentatively, D is TRBD2 (5 bases). The CDR3 totals 17 residues. V was cut by 0 bases and J by 2 bases, with 16 bases left in between. The germline V gene has CDR1 WNHNN and CDR2 SYGVQD (reference sequence).